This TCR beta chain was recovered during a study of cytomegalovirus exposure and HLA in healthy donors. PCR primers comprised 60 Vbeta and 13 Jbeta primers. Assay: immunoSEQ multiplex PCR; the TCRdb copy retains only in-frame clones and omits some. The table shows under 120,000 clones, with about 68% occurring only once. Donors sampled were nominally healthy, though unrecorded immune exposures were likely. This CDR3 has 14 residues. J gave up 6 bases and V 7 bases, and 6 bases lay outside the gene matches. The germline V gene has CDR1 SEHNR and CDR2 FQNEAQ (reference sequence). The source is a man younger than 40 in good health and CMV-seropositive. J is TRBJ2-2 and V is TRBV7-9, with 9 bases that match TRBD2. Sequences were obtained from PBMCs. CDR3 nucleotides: TGTGCCAGCAAGGCGGGGGGGCAACCCGGGGAGCTGTTTTTT. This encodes CASKAGGQPGELFF.